This TCR beta chain was observed in a study of T cells after posttransplantation cyclophosphamide. The CDR3 contains 16 residues. V dropped 5 bases and J dropped 2; count of bases not matched to a gene: 6. Per the germline V gene, CDR1 is LNHDA and CDR2 is SQIVND (reference sequence). Here immunoSEQ multiplex PCR was the method, and the copy in TCRdb shows in-frame clones only, minus some. The sample contains tens of thousands of clones, 94% of which appear only once. The sample comprised PBMCs. This receptor was identified in a woman aged 25 to 39 in good health and a related stem cell transplant donor. The rearrangement links TRBV19 to TRBJ1-6; TRBD1 matches 7 bases. The DNA of the CDR3 is TGTGCCAGTAGTTTGACAGGGATCACCTATAATTCACCCCTCCACTTT. Encoded protein: CASSLTGITYNSPLHF.